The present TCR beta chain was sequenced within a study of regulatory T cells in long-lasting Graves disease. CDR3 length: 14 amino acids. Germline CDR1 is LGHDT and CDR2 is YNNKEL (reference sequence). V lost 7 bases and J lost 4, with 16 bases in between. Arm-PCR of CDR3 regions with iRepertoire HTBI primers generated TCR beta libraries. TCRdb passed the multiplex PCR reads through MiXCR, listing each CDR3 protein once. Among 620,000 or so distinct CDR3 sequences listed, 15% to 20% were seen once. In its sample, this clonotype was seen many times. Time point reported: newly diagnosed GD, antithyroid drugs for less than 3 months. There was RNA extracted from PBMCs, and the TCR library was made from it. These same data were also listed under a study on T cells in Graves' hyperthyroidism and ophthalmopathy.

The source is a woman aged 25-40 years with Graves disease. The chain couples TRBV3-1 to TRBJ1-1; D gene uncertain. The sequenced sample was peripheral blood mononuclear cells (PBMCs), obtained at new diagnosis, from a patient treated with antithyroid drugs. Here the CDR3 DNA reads TGTGCCAGCACGTATGGAGGGAAGGGCACTGAAGCTTTCTTT. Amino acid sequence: CASTYGGKGTEAFF.